This T cell receptor beta chain appears in the sequencing data of a study of T-cell reconstitution after alpha-beta-depleted transplantation in children. This clonotype was recorded many times. At one boundary the junction diverges from the germline segment, which might be a read error. The TCRbeta library incorporated unique molecular identifiers. MiXCR was run by TCRdb on the PCR reads, yielding one entry per CDR3 protein. The table shows 440,000 or so distinct CDR3 sequences, with approximately 10% occurring only once. The CDR3 is 13 residues long. The germline V gene encodes CDR1 SSHAT and CDR2 FNYEAQ (reference sequence).

The sequence was collected from a human donor who donated a stem cell graft to a child with acute myeloid leukemia. V and J are TRBV7-7 and TRBJ2-5; D is uncertain. The sample in question was PBMCs from the stem cell graft donor, obtained from the stem cell graft. CDR3 nucleotides: TGTGCTAGCAGCTTAGGGATTGGAGAGACCCAGTACTTC. As protein: CASSLGIGETQYF.